These 11 T cell receptor beta chains share one sample of origin, sequenced in a study of T-cell reconstitution after alpha-beta-depleted transplantation in children. TCRbeta library construction was performed incorporating unique molecular identifiers. MiXCR, run by TCRdb on the PCR reads, gives a single entry per CDR3 protein. Here the sample spans some 280,000 distinct CDR3 sequences, 9.9% being singletons. The material was PBMCs from the stem cell graft donor, obtained from the stem cell graft. The receptors shown here come from a human donor who donated a stem cell graft to a child with SCID.

Here the CDR3 DNA reads TGTGCCAGCCTAATACCGGGACATGAGACCTACGAGCAGTACTTC. It translates to CASLIPGHETYEQYF. The chain joins TRBV7-2 to TRBJ2-7; weak D call: TRBD1 (6 bases). CDR1 and CDR2 from the germline V gene are SGHTA and FQGNSA. CDR3 length: 15 amino acids. V gave up 8 bases and J gave up 2 bases, with 19 bases separating them.

In this sample, this clonotype turned up many times. The rearrangement joins TRBV4-1 to TRBJ2-7; 8 bases map to TRBD1. V trimming: 1 base; J trimming: 0 bases; junction bases outside the gene matches: 2. Germline V gene data show CDR1 as MGHRA and CDR2 as YSYEKL. The CDR3 has 15 amino acids. The chain's CDR3 is CASSQGQGSSYEQYF. CDR3 bases: TGCGCCAGCAGCCAAGGACAGGGGAGCTCCTACGAGCAGTACTTC.

This clonotype was counted a few times. V and J are TRBV29-1 and TRBJ2-1; TRBD1 might be the D (5 bases). Germline CDR1 and CDR2: SQVTM and ANQGSEA. This CDR3 is 13 amino acids long. Trimming cost V 2 bases and J 4 bases, with 9 bases left between them. The CDR3 coding sequence is TGCAGCGTTGAAAAGACAGCTTACAATGAGCAGTTCTTC. As protein: CSVEKTAYNEQFF.

In its sample, this clonotype was seen a few times. The chain is built from TRBV5-1 and TRBJ1-1; no clear D gene. The V gene's germline CDR1 is SGHRS and CDR2 YFSETQ. The CDR3 runs 14 residues. V lost 9 bases and J 0 bases, leaving 15 bases between the germline ends. CDR3: CATRAGLLNTEAFF. CDR3 coding DNA: TGCGCCACCCGGGCCGGCTTATTGAACACTGAAGCTTTCTTT.

Many counts were recorded for this clonotype. The chain employs TRBV6-5 and TRBJ1-2; a weak D match, TRBD1 (5 bases). This CDR3 comprises 15 residues. Germline V gene sequence: CDR1 MNHEY, CDR2 SVGAGI. Trimming took off 6 bases at V and 0 bases at J, with 14 bases between the two ends. In nucleotides, the CDR3 is TGTGCCAGCAGCCTCTCTTGGGGCGCTAACTATGGCTACACCTTC. Amino acid sequence: CASSLSWGANYGYTF.

This clonotype was seen more than once but under ten times. This chain uses TRBV7-2 with TRBJ1-4; possible D gene TRBD1, 5 bases. Trimming stripped 1 base from V and 5 bases from J, with 14 bases between. Per the germline V gene, CDR1 is SGHTA and CDR2 is FQGNSA. This CDR3 is 16 amino acids long. For the CDR3, the DNA is TGTGCCAGCAGCTTAGTTAGCCGGCAGGGAAATGAAAAACTGTTTTTT. This sequence encodes CASSLVSRQGNEKLFF.

This clonotype has a count of ten or more. This chain uses TRBV12-3 or TRBV12-4 with TRBJ1-1, with D uncertain. V was shortened by 3 bases and J by 7 bases, with 6 bases between the two germline ends. There are 11 residues in the CDR3. This chain's CDR3 is CASSFRFEAFF. The CDR3 DNA sequence: TGTGCCAGCAGTTTTCGATTTGAAGCTTTCTTT.

Only a few counts were recorded for this clonotype. The genes are TRBV27 and TRBJ1-4; a possible D gene is TRBD1 (5 bases). V was shortened by 5 bases and J by 8 bases, with 18 bases between the two germline ends. The CDR3 loop spans 15 amino acids. The germline V gene has CDR1 MNHEY and CDR2 SMNVEV (reference sequence). The CDR3 loop is CASSPQAGRGEKLFF. CDR3 DNA: TGTGCCAGCAGTCCCCAAGCAGGGAGGGGAGAAAAACTGTTTTTT.

The chain couples TRBV11-2 to TRBJ1-3, with D uncertain. Germline-derived CDR1 and CDR2 are SGHAT and FQNNGV. The V end lost 2 bases, the J end lost 4 bases, and 9 bases lay between the germline ends. This CDR3 has 14 residues. CDR3 region: CASSLLLGGNTIYF. CDR3 DNA sequence: TGTGCCAGCAGCTTATTACTCGGCGGAAACACCATATATTTT. The full variable domain, completed using reference TRBV11-2 and TRBJ1-3, is EAGVAQSPRYKIIEKRQSVAFWCNPISGHATLYWYQQILGQGPKLLIQFQNNGVVDDSQLPKDRFSAERLKGVDSTLKIQPAKLEDSAVYLCASSLLLGGNTIYFGEGSWLTVV.

The chain couples TRBV20-1 to TRBJ2-3; 8 nucleotides line up with TRBD2. Germline V lookup: CDR1 DFQATT, CDR2 SNEGSKA (reference sequence). The CDR3 loop spans 19 amino acids. Unmatched junction bases numbered 17, after V lost 2 bases and J lost 1 base. CDR3 DNA sequence: TGCAGTGCTAGACCCCTAACCGGCGAAGCGGGGGTCGGCACAGATACGCAGTATTTT. Its protein product is CSARPLTGEAGVGTDTQYF.

There are many counts of this clonotype. V usage is TRBV21-1 and J usage is TRBJ2-7; TRBD1 was called by the table and not checked on the DNA. TRBV21-1 is labeled a pseudogene. The CDR3 runs to 15 residues. CDR3 bases: TGTGCCAGCAGCAAAAAGAAGGGACACCCCTACGAGCAGTACTTC. Amino acids: CASSKKKGHPYEQYF.